The T cell receptor beta chain described here comes from a study of blood T cell repertoires in COVID-19. Study-wide background: Sites across the United States, Italy and Spain contributed samples from acute and convalescent COVID-19. Sample material is recorded as cDNA or gDNA derived from T cells, B-cell-depleted T cells, or PBMCs.

Data came from immunoSEQ multiplex PCR; TCRdb stores just in-frame clones and leaves some out. The sample yields roughly 250,000 clones, about 80% seen once. V dropped 4 bases and J dropped 4; count of bases not matched to a gene: 4. In germline, CDR1 is SGHDN, CDR2 FVKESK. CDR3 length: 14 residues. Enrolled during active infection, Seattle patients were then followed longitudinally. The sequencing input was peripheral blood. The source is a person aged 70 to 85 with COVID-19, enrolled during active disease. J is TRBJ1-2 and V is TRBV14; 9 bases line up with TRBD1. This chain's CDR3 is CASSRKQGAYGYTF. In nucleotides, the CDR3 is TGTGCCAGCAGCCGAAAACAGGGGGCCTATGGCTACACCTTC.